The 27 T cell receptor beta chains given below trace back to one sample, sequenced in a study of neoadjuvant anti-PD-1 for oral cavity cancer listed by TCRdb under 2021. The receptor library was made with the immunoSEQ multiplex PCR assay. TCRdb took over this immuneACCESS table, retaining in-frame rearrangements with V and J assigned. Such tables are incomplete; in checked studies, under half of the missing clones stem from an unresolved V gene, and the remainder is unexplained. Here the sample has 30,000 to 40,000 clones; 85% to 90% occur a single time. The ten biggest clones cover approximately 3.7% of the sample. Read against the paper, the sample's time point label means: before neoadjuvant nivolumab. Sequences were derived from PBMCs, sampled before nivolumab (anti-PD-1) treatment. Receptors were obtained from a person between 40 and 85 years old with oral cavity squamous cell carcinoma.

This chain joins TRBV29-1 and TRBJ2-1; the D gene is possibly TRBD2 (5 bases). CDR3 length: 13 residues. Germline CDR1 is SQVTM and CDR2 is ANQGSEA. The V and J ends lost 1 base and 12 bases respectively, with 16 bases between them. DNA for the CDR3: TGCAGCGTTGAAGGGCTGTCGACTATAGGGCAGTTCTTC. This translates into CSVEGLSTIGQFF.

A single count supports this clone. V is TRBV7-2 and J is TRBJ1-4; a weak D match, TRBD1 (5 bases). Germline CDR1 is SGHTA and CDR2 is FQGNSA. This CDR3 is built from 15 residues. V was trimmed by 1 base and J by 6 bases, leaving 12 bases between them. The CDR3 region has the DNA TGTGCCAGCAGCTTAGGTCTCAGGGTTGATGAAAAACTGTTTTTT. Translated: CASSLGLRVDEKLFF.

The genes are TRBV13 and TRBJ2-7; no clear D. This CDR3 contains 13 residues. The V gene's germline CDR1 is PRHDT and CDR2 FYEKMQ (reference sequence). V was cut by 3 bases and J by 5 bases, with 11 bases left in between. CDR3 loop: CASSLAPSHEQYF. The CDR3 bases are TGTGCCAGCAGCTTGGCGCCTTCCCACGAGCAGTACTTC.

The J gene is TRBJ1-2, the V gene TRBV5-8, with D hard to call. Trimming removed 3 bases at V and 8 bases at J, with 11 bases between. Germline values: CDR1 SGHTS, CDR2 YDEGEE. The CDR3 extends over 12 amino acids. As DNA, the CDR3 is TGTGCCAGCAGCTGGGCAAATAGGGGCTACACCTTC. It yields the protein CASSWANRGYTF.

This rearrangement joins TRBV7-9 to TRBJ2-7; 8 positions agree with TRBD1. Germline values: CDR1 SEHNR, CDR2 FQNEAQ (reference sequence). CDR3 length: 14 residues. Losses at the gene ends were 5 bases for V and 6 bases for J; bases not matched to a gene: 9. CDR3 bases: TGTGCCAGCAGCAGAACCGGGACAGGTTTCGAGCAGTACTTC. This sequence encodes CASSRTGTGFEQYF.

V is TRBV2 and J is TRBJ2-2, with TRBD2 matching 13 bases. The V gene's germline CDR1 is SNHLY and CDR2 FYNNEI. V lost 6 bases, J lost 5 bases, and 3 bases stayed unmatched. The CDR3 loop spans 15 amino acids. The CDR3 DNA is TGTGCCAGCAGCGGGGGACTAGCGGGGACCGGGGAGCTGTTTTTT. This translates into CASSGGLAGTGELFF. Using reference TRBV2 and TRBJ2-2 for the parts outside the CDR3, the full variable domain is EPEVTQTPSHQVTQMGQEVILRCVPISNHLYFYWYRQILGQKVEFLVSFYNNEISEKSEIFDDQFSVERPDGSNFTLKIRSTKLEDSAMYFCASSGGLAGTGELFFGEGSRLTVL.

CDR3 in DNA: TGTGCCAGCCCCTCTCTACAGGGTGGTACTGAAGCTTTCTTT. This translates into CASPSLQGGTEAFF. The J gene is TRBJ1-1, the V gene TRBV5-4; possible D gene TRBD1, 6 bases. CDR3 length: 14 residues. The V end was cut by 7 bases, the J end by 5 bases, with 18 bases between. Germline V lookup: CDR1 SGHNT, CDR2 YYREEE (reference sequence).

This clone was observed once. The rearrangement links TRBV19 to TRBJ1-5, with TRBD1 matching 7 bases. V gave up 7 bases and J gave up 0 bases; unmatched junction bases: 9. Germline CDR1 LNHDA, CDR2 SQIVND (reference sequence). The CDR3 extends over 16 amino acids. As DNA, the CDR3 is TGTGCCAGTAATGCGGGGGACAGTAATAGCAATCAGCCCCAGCATTTT. It translates to CASNAGDSNSNQPQHF. Combining the CDR3 with reference TRBV19 and TRBJ1-5 gives the whole variable domain DGGITQSPKYLFRKEGQNVTLSCEQNLNHDAMYWYRQDPGQGLRLIYYSQIVNDFQKGDIAEGYSVSREKKESFPLTVTSAQKNPTAFYLCASNAGDSNSNQPQHFGDGTRLSIL.

J is TRBJ1-1 and V is TRBV5-1; D call uncertain. Trimming removed 5 bases from V and 0 bases from J, with 11 bases in between. Germline V gene lookup returns CDR1 SGHRS and CDR2 YFSETQ. CDR3 length equals 14 residues. CDR3 loop: CASSQHELNTEAFF. In DNA, the CDR3 is TGCGCCAGCAGTCAACACGAATTGAACACTGAAGCTTTCTTT.

This rearrangement joins TRBV6-6 to TRBJ2-7, with D unclear. V lost 2 bases to trimming and J lost 6 bases, with 8 bases between them. The CDR3 sequence is 12 residues long. CDR1 is MNHNY, CDR2 SVGAGI, per germline (reference sequence). The CDR3 nucleotides are TGTGCCAGCAGTTACCCCACCCCCGAGCAGTACTTC. Its protein is CASSYPTPEQYF.

This sequence joins TRBV7-2 and TRBJ1-2; TRBD1 is a possible D gene (5 bases). The CDR3 runs 14 residues. CDR1 is SGHTA, CDR2 FQGNSA, per germline. V was clipped by 1 base and J by 8 bases, with 14 bases between them. This CDR3 reads CASSLEVAGDGYTF. The DNA for the CDR3 is TGTGCCAGCAGCTTAGAGGTGGCGGGGGACGGCTACACCTTC. Looking up the rest from reference TRBV7-2 and TRBJ1-2 gives the full variable domain: GAGVSQSPSNKVTEKGKDVELRCDPISGHTALYWYRQSLGQGLEFLIYFQGNSAPDKSGLPSDRFSAERTGGSVSTLTIQRTQQEDSAVYLCASSLEVAGDGYTFGSGTRLTVV.

The rearrangement links TRBV5-1 to TRBJ2-1; 8 bases are shared with TRBD2. The germline gives CDR1 SGHRS, CDR2 YFSETQ. Losses at the gene ends were 3 bases for V and 0 bases for J; bases not matched to a gene: 2. The CDR3 extends over 15 amino acids. CDR3 bases: TGCGCCAGCAGCTATAGCGGGGCCTCCTACAATGAGCAGTTCTTC. It is translated as CASSYSGASYNEQFF.

The chain links TRBV19 to TRBJ2-2; no clear D. CDR3 length: 13 amino acids. The V end lost 1 base, the J end lost 5 bases, and 5 bases lay between the germline ends. Germline V CDR1 and CDR2: LNHDA, SQIVND (reference sequence). CDR3 DNA sequence: TGTGCCAGTAGTATAGTAAGGACCGGGGAGCTGTTTTTT. It yields the protein CASSIVRTGELFF.

The chain links TRBV10-3 to TRBJ1-3; 8 bases are a match to TRBD1. This CDR3 has 15 residues. Germline CDR1 is ENHRY and CDR2 is SYGVKD. With 7 bases clipped from V and 4 bases from J, the junction kept 9 bases outside the gene matches. CDR3 DNA sequence: TGTGCCATCACTGCGGACAGGGTGCGGGGAAACACCATATATTTT. It encodes CAITADRVRGNTIYF.

The genes are TRBV11-3 and TRBJ1-1; D unclear. Germline loops: CDR1 SGHNT, CDR2 YENEEA. Trimming left V 5 bases short and J 3 bases short, with 10 bases between. The CDR3 loop spans 13 amino acids. CDR3 bases: TGTGCCAGCAGCCGTAATGGTGACACTGAAGCTTTCTTT. Its protein is CASSRNGDTEAFF. The full variable domain, in which reference TRBV11-3 and TRBJ1-1 provide the parts outside the CDR3, is EAGVVQSPRYKIIEKKQPVAFWCNPISGHNTLYWYLQNLGQGPELLIRYENEEAVDDSQLPKDRFSAERLKGVDSTLKIQPAELGDSAVYLCASSRNGDTEAFFGQGTRLTVV.

The rearrangement uses TRBV4-3 and TRBJ1-1, with D unresolved. Trimming stripped 3 bases from V and 1 base from J, with 12 bases between. From germline, CDR1 is LGHNA and CDR2 YSLEER. This CDR3 has 15 residues. The CDR3 protein is CASSQDAGQNTEAFF. The CDR3 DNA reads as TGCGCCAGCAGCCAGGATGCGGGTCAGAACACTGAAGCTTTCTTT.

V gene TRBV19 combines with J gene TRBJ2-5, with D maybe TRBD1 (5 bases). Germline lookup yields CDR1 LNHDA and CDR2 SQIVND (reference sequence). This CDR3 has 14 amino acids. Trimming cost V 3 bases and J 5 bases, with 13 bases left between them. This CDR3 reads CASSISQGWETQYF. In DNA, the CDR3 is TGTGCCAGTAGTATTTCGCAGGGTTGGGAGACCCAGTACTTC.

The rearrangement links TRBV19 to TRBJ2-5; D is undetermined. This CDR3 spans 15 amino acids. Trimming cost V 6 bases and J 5 bases, with 19 bases left between them. Germline lookup yields CDR1 LNHDA and CDR2 SQIVND (reference sequence). CDR3 in DNA: TGTGCCAGTAGCCGATCCCCCGCGATCGGGGAGACCCAGTACTTC. Translating gives CASSRSPAIGETQYF.

The V call is TRBV7-9, the J call TRBJ2-7; the D is unclear. This CDR3 has 15 residues. V was shortened by 3 bases and J by 0 bases, with 12 bases between the two germline ends. Germline V gene data show CDR1 as SEHNR and CDR2 as FQNEAQ (reference sequence). CDR3 amino acids: CASSLTPSSSYEQYF. In DNA form, the CDR3 reads TGTGCCAGCAGCTTGACACCTTCGAGCTCCTACGAGCAGTACTTC.

The rearrangement links TRBV6-1 to TRBJ1-5; D may be TRBD1 (5 bases). V was trimmed by 4 bases and J by 11 bases, leaving 21 bases between them. The V gene's germline CDR1 is MNHNS and CDR2 SASEGT. There are 15 residues in the CDR3. This chain's CDR3 is CASSASGGAPGSQHF. In DNA, the CDR3 is TGTGCCAGCAGTGCCTCGGGAGGGGCACCCGGGTCCCAGCATTTT.

The J gene is TRBJ2-1, the V gene TRBV4-2; D is perhaps TRBD2 (5 bases). The V end was cut by 1 base, the J end by 4 bases, with 11 bases between. There are 15 residues in the CDR3. The germline V gene encodes CDR1 LGHNA and CDR2 YNFKEQ. The CDR3 sequence: CASSQVSGGYNEQFF. Here the CDR3 DNA reads TGTGCCAGCAGCCAAGTAAGCGGCGGATACAATGAGCAGTTCTTC.

The CDR3 DNA sequence: TGTGCCAGTACGTCCCCCGGGGAAAACTACGAGCAGTACTTC. Translating it yields CASTSPGENYEQYF. V is TRBV19 and J is TRBJ2-7, with a possible D match to TRBD2 (5 bases). The germline CDR1 and CDR2 sequences are LNHDA and SQIVND (reference sequence). The CDR3 has 14 residues. V was cut by 7 bases and J by 3 bases, with 16 bases left in between.

The chain has TRBV2 and TRBJ2-5; 8 positions match TRBD2. Germline CDR1 is SNHLY and CDR2 is FYNNEI. The CDR3 has 16 amino acids. J lost 3 bases, V lost 7 bases, and 13 bases had no gene match. The DNA for the CDR3 is TGTGCCAGCAAGAATAGCGGGGTGGGTGTTGAAGAGACCCAGTACTTC. This sequence encodes CASKNSGVGVEETQYF.

In its sample, this clone was seen a few times. V and J are TRBV5-1 and TRBJ2-5; D possibly corresponds to TRBD1 (7 bases). Germline V lookup: CDR1 SGHRS, CDR2 YFSETQ. This CDR3 is 16 amino acids long. Deletions cut 3 bases from V and 0 bases from J, with 15 bases between. This CDR3 is CASSSRGVGYQETQYF. CDR3 nucleotides: TGCGCCAGCAGCTCCAGGGGGGTAGGTTACCAAGAGACCCAGTACTTC.

This clone was picked up one time. The V call is TRBV11-2, the J call TRBJ1-3; D call uncertain. Germline CDR1 SGHAT, CDR2 FQNNGV. This CDR3 has 15 residues. Trimming removed 1 base at V and 1 base at J, with 8 bases between. This chain's CDR3 is CASSLVGMSGNTIYF. The CDR3 bases are TGTGCCAGCAGCTTAGTCGGGATGTCTGGAAACACCATATATTTT.

The chain employs TRBV4-1 and TRBJ2-3; 10 bases align to TRBD1. The CDR3 is 16 residues long. The germline V gene has CDR1 MGHRA and CDR2 YSYEKL. J gave up 3 bases and V 0 bases, and 3 bases lay outside the gene matches. CDR3 coding DNA: TGCGCCAGCAGCCAAGAGGGGGACAGGGGAACAGATACGCAGTATTTT. It translates to CASSQEGDRGTDTQYF.

The rearrangement uses TRBV19 and TRBJ1-2, with a tentative D call TRBD1 (5 bases). Trimming stripped 6 bases from V and 2 bases from J, with 16 bases between. The CDR3 sequence is 15 residues long. The V gene's germline CDR1 is LNHDA and CDR2 SQIVND (reference sequence). The CDR3 DNA reads as TGTGCCAGTAGCTCGACAGCCACAACCAACTATGGCTACACCTTC. This sequence encodes CASSSTATTNYGYTF.